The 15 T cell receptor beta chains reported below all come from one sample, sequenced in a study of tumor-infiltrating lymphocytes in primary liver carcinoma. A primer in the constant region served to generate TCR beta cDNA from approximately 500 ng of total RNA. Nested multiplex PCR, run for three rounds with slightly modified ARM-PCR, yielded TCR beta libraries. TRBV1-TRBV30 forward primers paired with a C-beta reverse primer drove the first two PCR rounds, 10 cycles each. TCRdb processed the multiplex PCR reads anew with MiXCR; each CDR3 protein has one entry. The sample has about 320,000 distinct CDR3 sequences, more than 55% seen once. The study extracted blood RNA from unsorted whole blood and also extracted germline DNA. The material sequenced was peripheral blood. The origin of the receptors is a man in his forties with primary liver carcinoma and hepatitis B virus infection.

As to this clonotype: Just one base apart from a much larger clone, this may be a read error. The CDR3 here is CASSPQAYSEQFF. CDR3 DNA sequence: TGTGCCAGCAGCCCACAGGCTTACAGTGAGCAGTTCTTC. The genes are TRBV6-6 and TRBJ2-1; D is possibly TRBD1 (5 bases). CDR1 and CDR2 (germline): MNHNY, SVGAGI (reference sequence). The CDR3 contains 13 residues.

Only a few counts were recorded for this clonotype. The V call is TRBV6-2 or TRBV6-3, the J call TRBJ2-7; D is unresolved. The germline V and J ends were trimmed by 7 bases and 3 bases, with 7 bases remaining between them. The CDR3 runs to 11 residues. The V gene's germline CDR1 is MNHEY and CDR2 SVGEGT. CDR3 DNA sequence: TGTGCCAGCAATAGCCACTACGAGCAGTACTTC. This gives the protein CASNSHYEQYF.

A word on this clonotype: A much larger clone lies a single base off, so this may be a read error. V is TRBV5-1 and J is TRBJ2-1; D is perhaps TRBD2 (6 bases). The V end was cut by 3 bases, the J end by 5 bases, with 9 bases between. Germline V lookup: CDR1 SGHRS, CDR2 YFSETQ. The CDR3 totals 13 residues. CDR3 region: CASSSREHNEQFF. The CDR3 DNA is TGCGCCAGCAGCTCCCGGGAGCACAATGAGCAGTTCTTC.

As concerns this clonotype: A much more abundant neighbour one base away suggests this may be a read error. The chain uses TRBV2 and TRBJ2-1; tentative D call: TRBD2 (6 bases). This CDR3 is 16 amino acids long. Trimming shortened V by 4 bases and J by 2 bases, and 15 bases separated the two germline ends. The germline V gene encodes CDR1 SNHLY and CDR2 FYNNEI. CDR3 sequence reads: CASSGAGGLPYNEQFF. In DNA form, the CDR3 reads TGTGCCAGCAGTGGAGCGGGCGGGTTGCCCTACAATGAGCAGTTCTTC.

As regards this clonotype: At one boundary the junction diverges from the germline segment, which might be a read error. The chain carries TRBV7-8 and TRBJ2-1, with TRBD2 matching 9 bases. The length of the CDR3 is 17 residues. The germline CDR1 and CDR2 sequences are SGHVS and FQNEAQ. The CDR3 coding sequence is TGTGCCAGCAGCTTGTTAGGGGGTAGCGGGAGAACCAATGAGCATTTCTTC. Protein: CASSLLGGSGRTNEHFF. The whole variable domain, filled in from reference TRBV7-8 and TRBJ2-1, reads GAGVSQSPRYKVAKRGQDVALRCDPISGHVSLFWYQQALGQGPEFLTYFQNEAQLDKSGLPSDRFFAERPEGSVSTLKIQRTQQEDSAVYLCASSLLGGSGRTNEHFFGPGTRLTVL.

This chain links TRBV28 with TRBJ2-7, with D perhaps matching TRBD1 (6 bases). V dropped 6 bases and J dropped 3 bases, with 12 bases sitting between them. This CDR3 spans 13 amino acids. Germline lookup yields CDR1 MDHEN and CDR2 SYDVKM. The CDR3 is CASSPRQVYEQYF. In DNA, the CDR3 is TGTGCCAGCAGCCCTAGACAGGTCTACGAGCAGTACTTC.

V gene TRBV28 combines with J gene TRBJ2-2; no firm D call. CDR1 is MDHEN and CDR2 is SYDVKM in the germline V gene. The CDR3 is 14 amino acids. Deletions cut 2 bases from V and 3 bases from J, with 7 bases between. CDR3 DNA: TGTGCCAGCAGTTTAGAAGGGTACACCGGGGAGCTGTTTTTT. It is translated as CASSLEGYTGELFF.

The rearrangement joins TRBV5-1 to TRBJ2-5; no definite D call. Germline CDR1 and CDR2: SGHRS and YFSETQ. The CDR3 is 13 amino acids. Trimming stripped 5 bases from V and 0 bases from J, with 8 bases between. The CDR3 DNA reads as TGCGCCAGCAGGCACCGGGACCAAGAGACCCAGTACTTC. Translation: CASRHRDQETQYF.

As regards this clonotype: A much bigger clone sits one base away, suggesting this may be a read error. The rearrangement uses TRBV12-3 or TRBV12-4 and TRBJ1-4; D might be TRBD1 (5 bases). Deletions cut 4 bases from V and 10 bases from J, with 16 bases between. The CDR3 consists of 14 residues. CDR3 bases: TGTGCCAGCAGTTCCGGGGCAGGCAAGGGAAAACTGTTTTTT. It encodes CASSSGAGKGKLFF.

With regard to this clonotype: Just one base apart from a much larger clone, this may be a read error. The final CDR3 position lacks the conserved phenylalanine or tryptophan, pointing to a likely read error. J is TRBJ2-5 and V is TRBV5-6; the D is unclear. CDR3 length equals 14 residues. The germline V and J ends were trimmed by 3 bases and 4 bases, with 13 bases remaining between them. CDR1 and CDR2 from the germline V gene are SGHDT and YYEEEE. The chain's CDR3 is CASSWPFKGETQYL. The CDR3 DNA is TGTGCCAGCAGCTGGCCCTTTAAGGGAGAGACCCAGTACCTC.

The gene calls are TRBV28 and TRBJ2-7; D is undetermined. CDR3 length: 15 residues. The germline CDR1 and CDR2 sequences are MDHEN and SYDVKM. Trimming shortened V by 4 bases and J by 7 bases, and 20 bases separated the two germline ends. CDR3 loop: CASSSPRAGTSEQYF. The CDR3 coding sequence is TGTGCCAGCAGTTCCCCTCGGGCAGGTACCTCTGAGCAGTACTTC.

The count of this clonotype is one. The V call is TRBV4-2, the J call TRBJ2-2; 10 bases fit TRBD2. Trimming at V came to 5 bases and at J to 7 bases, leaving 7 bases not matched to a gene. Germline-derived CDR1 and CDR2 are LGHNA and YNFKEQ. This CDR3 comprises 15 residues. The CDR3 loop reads CASSSGTSDIGELFF. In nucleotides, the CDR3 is TGTGCCAGCAGCTCCGGGACTAGCGATATCGGGGAGCTGTTTTTT.

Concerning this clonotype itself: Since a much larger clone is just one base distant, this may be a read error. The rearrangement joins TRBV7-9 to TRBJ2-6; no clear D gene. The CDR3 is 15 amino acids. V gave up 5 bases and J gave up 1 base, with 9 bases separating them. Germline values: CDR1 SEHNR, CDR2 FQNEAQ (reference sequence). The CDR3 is CASSQMESGANVLTF. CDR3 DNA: TGTGCCAGCAGCCAGATGGAATCTGGGGCCAACGTCCTGACTTTC. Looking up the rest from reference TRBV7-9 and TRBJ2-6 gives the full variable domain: DTGVSQNPRHKITKRGQNVTFRCDPISEHNRLYWYRQTLGQGPEFLTYFQNEAQLEKSRLLSDRFSAERPKGSFSTLEIQRTEQGDSAMYLCASSQMESGANVLTFGAGSRLTVL.

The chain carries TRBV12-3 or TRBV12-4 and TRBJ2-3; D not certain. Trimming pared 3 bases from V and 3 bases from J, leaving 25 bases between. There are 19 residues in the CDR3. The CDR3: CASSFSLRRSWSSTDTQYF. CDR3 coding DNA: TGTGCCAGCAGTTTTTCCCTACGCCGAAGCTGGAGTAGTACAGATACGCAGTATTTT.

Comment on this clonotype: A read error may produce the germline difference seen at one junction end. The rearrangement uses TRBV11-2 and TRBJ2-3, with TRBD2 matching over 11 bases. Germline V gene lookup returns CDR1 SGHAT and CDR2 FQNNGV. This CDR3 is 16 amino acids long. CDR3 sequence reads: CARSITSGRVQDTQYF. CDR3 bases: TGTGCCCGCAGCATTACTAGCGGGAGAGTCCAGGATACGCAGTATTTT.